This T cell receptor (beta chain) was identified in a study of T cell changes during pregnancy in multiple sclerosis. The repertoire was sequenced with immunoSEQ multiplex PCR; TCRdb's copy has only in-frame clones and lacks some. The data show about 40,000 clones, 92% seen once. This CDR3 has 15 residues. Per the germline V gene, CDR1 is MNHNS and CDR2 is SASEGT. Trimming shortened V by 6 bases and J by 5 bases, and 14 bases separated the two germline ends. The receptor was isolated from a female donor with multiple sclerosis, enrolled in a pregnancy study. The rearrangement uses TRBV6-1 and TRBJ1-6; D is unclear. The sample was CD8+ T cells from peripheral blood mononuclear cells, taken in the first trimester of pregnancy. CDR3 sequence reads: CASSQEVGHNSPLHF. The CDR3 region has the DNA TGTGCCAGCAGCCAAGAGGTTGGCCATAATTCACCCCTCCACTTT.